This T cell receptor beta chain was found in a study of blood T cell repertoires in COVID-19. Study context: The United States, Italy and Spain provided the acute and convalescent COVID-19 samples. PBMCs, B-cell-depleted T cells, or T cells provided the cDNA or gDNA that made up the material.

This CDR3 has 14 residues. The junction had 7 bases not matched to a gene; V was cut back by 4 bases and J by 3 bases. Germline-derived CDR1 and CDR2 are SGHNT and YYREEE (reference sequence). As handled by the study authors: Amplification with reference gene primers provided the estimates of nucleated cell counts. Repertoires were generated with immunoSEQ multiplex PCR, while TCRdb's copy carries only in-frame clones and drops some. V, J and clone size were drawn from that table, and D and trimming were deduced from the DNA. Among approximately 290,000 clones listed, around 89% were seen once. Sequencing used peripheral blood. V gene TRBV5-4 combines with J gene TRBJ2-7, with TRBD1 matching over 7 bases. The TCR was taken from a man between 25 and 39 years old with acute or convalescent COVID-19. The CDR3 region is CASSPRDSSYEQYF. In DNA form, the CDR3 reads TGTGCCAGCAGCCCCCGGGACAGCAGCTACGAGCAGTACTTC.